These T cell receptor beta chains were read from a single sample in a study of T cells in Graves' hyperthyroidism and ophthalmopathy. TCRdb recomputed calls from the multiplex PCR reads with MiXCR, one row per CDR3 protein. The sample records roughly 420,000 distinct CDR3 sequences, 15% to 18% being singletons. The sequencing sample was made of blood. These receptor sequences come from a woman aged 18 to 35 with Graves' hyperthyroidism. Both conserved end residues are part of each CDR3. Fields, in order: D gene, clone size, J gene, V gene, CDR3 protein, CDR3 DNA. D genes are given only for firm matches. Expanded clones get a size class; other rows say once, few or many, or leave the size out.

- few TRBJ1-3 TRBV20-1 CSARKGNTIYF TGCAGTGCTAGGAAGGGAAACACCATATATTTT
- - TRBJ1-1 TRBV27 CASSLDWVNPKAFF TGTGCCAGCAGTCTTGACTGGGTAAACCCCAAAGCTTTCTTT
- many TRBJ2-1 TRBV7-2 CASSLELALNEQFF TGTGCCAGCAGCTTAGAACTAGCTCTCAATGAGCAGTTCTTC
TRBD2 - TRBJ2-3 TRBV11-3 CASRLPGASGSDTQYF TGTGCCAGCAGGCTACCTGGGGCTAGCGGGTCGGATACGCAGTATTTT
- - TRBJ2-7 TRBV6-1 CASSGTVYPYEQYF TGTGCCAGCAGTGGGACAGTCTACCCTTACGAGCAGTACTTC
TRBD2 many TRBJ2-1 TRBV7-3 CASSSSSGRGNEQFF TGTGCCAGCAGCTCCTCTAGCGGGAGAGGTAATGAGCAGTTCTTC
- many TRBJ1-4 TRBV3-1 CASTLTGEKLFF TGTGCCAGCACCCTGACAGGCGAAAAACTGTTTTTT
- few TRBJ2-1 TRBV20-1 CSARAVPGTPPSSWSNEQFF TGCAGTGCTAGGGCTGTTCCGGGAACCCCCCCTTCCTCTTGGTCCAATGAGCAGTTCTTC
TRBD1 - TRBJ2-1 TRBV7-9 CASSLGGGIEQFF TGTGCCAGCAGCTTAGGAGGGGGCATTGAGCAGTTCTTC
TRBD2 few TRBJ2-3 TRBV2 CASNSGTYSADTQYF TGTGCCAGCAATAGCGGGACCTACAGCGCAGATACGCAGTATTTT
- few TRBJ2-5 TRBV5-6 CASSRTVGPQETQYF TGTGCCAGCAGCCGGACTGTGGGGCCCCAAGAGACCCAGTACTTC
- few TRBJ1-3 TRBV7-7 CASSPNLENTIYF TGTGCTAGCAGCCCCAATCTCGAAAACACCATATATTTT
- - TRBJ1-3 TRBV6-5 CASSYARWRPGNTIYF TGTGCCAGCAGTTACGCACGATGGCGGCCTGGAAACACCATATATTTT
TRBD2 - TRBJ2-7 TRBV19 CASSRYPSGTSGEQYF TGTGCCAGTAGCCGGTACCCTAGCGGGACTTCGGGCGAGCAGTACTTC
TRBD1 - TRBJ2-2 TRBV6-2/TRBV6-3 CASTDLDRGRASGELFF TGTGCCAGTACTGATCTCGACAGGGGGAGAGCAAGCGGGGAGCTGTTTTTT
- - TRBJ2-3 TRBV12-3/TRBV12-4 CAGSRIRASDTQYF TGTGCCGGCAGCCGAATTAGGGCCTCAGATACGCAGTATTTT
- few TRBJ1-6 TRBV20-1 CSATVGTSSPLHF TGCAGTGCTACAGTTGGGACGAGTTCACCCCTCCACTTT
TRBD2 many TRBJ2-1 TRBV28 CASSPGLAGGNYNEQFF TGTGCCAGCAGTCCGGGACTAGCGGGGGGTAACTACAATGAGCAGTTCTTC
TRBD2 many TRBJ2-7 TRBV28 CASSLVLTSGRPSYEQYF TGTGCCAGCAGTTTAGTTCTTACTAGCGGGAGGCCCAGCTACGAGCAGTACTTC
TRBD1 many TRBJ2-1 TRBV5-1 CASSWGQGRYNEQFF TGCGCCAGCAGCTGGGGACAGGGTCGCTACAATGAGCAGTTCTTC
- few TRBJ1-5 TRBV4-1 CASSQQGGFNQPQHF TGCGCCAGCAGCCAACAGGGAGGCTTCAATCAGCCCCAGCATTTT
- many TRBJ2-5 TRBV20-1 CSASKVPLKETQYF TGCAGTGCTAGTAAGGTACCCCTAAAAGAGACCCAGTACTTC